Shown below are 21 T cell receptor beta chains from a single sample sequenced in a study of OX40 agonist ivuxolimab in advanced cancers. The data were produced by immunoSEQ multiplex PCR, yet TCRdb's version contains in-frame clones alone and is incomplete. The profile shows some 50,000 clones, 90% to 95% of them singletons. The sample in question was CD4+ or CD8+ T cells sorted from blood, obtained in a trial of the OX40 agonist ivuxolimab. These receptors all stem from an adult with an advanced solid tumor such as melanoma, head and neck, liver or kidney cancer.

The rearrangement uses TRBV27 and TRBJ2-7; 10 positions agree with TRBD1. Germline trimming cut 7 bases from V and 3 bases from J; bases unmatched to any gene: 6. The germline V gene encodes CDR1 MNHEY and CDR2 SMNVEV (reference sequence). The CDR3 runs to 14 residues. Here the CDR3 reads CASTATGGIYEQYF. The CDR3 DNA reads TGTGCCAGCACCGCGACAGGGGGCATCTACGAGCAGTACTTC.

V and J are TRBV30 and TRBJ1-2; D is perhaps TRBD1 (5 bases). The V gene lost 1 base and the J gene lost 4 bases, with 13 bases spanning the gap. The V gene's germline CDR1 is GTSNPN and CDR2 SVGIG (reference sequence). The CDR3 spans 14 residues. The CDR3 DNA is TGTGCCTGGAGTGAAGGGGCGAGGCCCTATGGCTACACCTTC. This translates into CAWSEGARPYGYTF.

The rearrangement uses TRBV27 and TRBJ2-1; 12 nucleotides line up with TRBD1. CDR1 and CDR2 from the germline V gene are MNHEY and SMNVEV (reference sequence). This CDR3 has 14 amino acids. With 6 bases clipped from V and 6 bases from J, the junction kept 3 bases outside the gene matches. This CDR3 reads CASSPGQGANEQFF. CDR3 in DNA: TGTGCCAGCAGCCCGGGACAGGGGGCCAATGAGCAGTTCTTC.

The CDR3 DNA reads as TGTGCCACCAGCAGAGAAGGAGTTAAGCAGTTCTTC. This codes for CATSREGVKQFF. The chain links TRBV15 to TRBJ2-1; D uncertain. The CDR3 is 12 amino acids. Trimming removed 0 bases at V and 11 bases at J, with 8 bases between. Germline CDR1 reads LNHNV; CDR2 reads YYDKDF (reference sequence).

The chain recombines TRBV28 with TRBJ1-3, with a possible D match to TRBD1 (5 bases). V lost 3 bases, J lost 3 bases, and 15 bases lay in between. The CDR3 extends over 16 amino acids. CDR1 and CDR2 (germline): MDHEN, SYDVKM. Here the CDR3 DNA reads TGTGCCAGCAGTTTGGTTCCCTCAGGGTTTGGAAACACCATATATTTT. It yields the protein CASSLVPSGFGNTIYF.

The rearrangement uses TRBV30 and TRBJ2-5; D gene uncertain. The V end was cut by 4 bases, the J end by 7 bases, with 16 bases between. CDR1 is GTSNPN and CDR2 is SVGIG in the germline V gene (reference sequence). CDR3 length: 13 amino acids. CDR3 residues: CAWIPENLGTQYF. The CDR3, as DNA: TGTGCCTGGATCCCCGAAAATCTCGGGACCCAGTACTTC.

CDR3 bases: TGTGCCAGCAGCTTAGGCCGACCGAGGGCCCAGTACTTC. This translates into CASSLGRPRAQYF. This chain joins TRBV7-9 and TRBJ2-5, with D possibly TRBD2 on 5 matching bases. Trimming removed 1 base from V and 9 bases from J, with 12 bases in between. Looked up from germline, CDR1 is SEHNR and CDR2 is FQNEAQ (reference sequence). CDR3 length: 13 residues.

The chain is built from TRBV7-6 and TRBJ2-2, with D perhaps being TRBD1 or TRBD2 (5 bases each). Germline V gene sequence: CDR1 SGHVS, CDR2 FNYEAQ. The CDR3 runs to 16 residues. Trimming pared 4 bases from V and 6 bases from J, leaving 18 bases between. DNA for the CDR3: TGTGCCAGCAGCTCAAGGGGAGTGAGCACGGCCGGGGAGCTGTTTTTT. Translation gives CASSSRGVSTAGELFF.

The chain combines TRBV15 with TRBJ1-1; D gene unclear. CDR1 LNHNV and CDR2 YYDKDF come from the germline V gene (reference sequence). The CDR3 runs to 13 residues. V was cut by 8 bases and J by 5 bases, with 15 bases left in between. The CDR3 region is CATRSGSRTEAFF. The CDR3 DNA is TGTGCCACCCGTTCCGGATCCCGGACTGAAGCTTTCTTT.

The chain joins TRBV2 to TRBJ2-3; tentative D call: TRBD1 (5 bases). Trimming took off 6 bases at V and 1 base at J, with 17 bases between the two ends. The CDR3 is 16 amino acids. Germline V lookup: CDR1 SNHLY, CDR2 FYNNEI. This CDR3 is CASRDWGLQGTDTQYF. The CDR3 DNA follows: TGTGCCAGCAGAGATTGGGGCTTACAGGGCACAGATACGCAGTATTTT.

The chain uses TRBV6-6 and TRBJ2-1; TRBD2 aligns across 8 bases. Germline V CDR1 and CDR2: MNHNY, SVGAGI (reference sequence). CDR3 length equals 15 residues. V was clipped by 2 bases and J by 4 bases; unmatched bases: 4. Here the CDR3 DNA reads TGTGCCAGCAGTTACGAGTTAGCGGGGTACAATGAGCAGTTCTTC. It encodes CASSYELAGYNEQFF.

In regard to this clone: Likely a read error: the CDR3 ends without its conserved phenylalanine or tryptophan. It is unclear where the CDR3 begins or ends on the DNA, so no DNA is shown, and the CDR3 is as TCRdb lists it. The CDR3 loop reads CASRNPGTSGSLRV. The chain combines TRBV27 with TRBJ2-3; the DNA was not used to check the table's D call, TRBD2. The CDR3 spans 14 residues, counting both ends. CDR1 and CDR2 from the germline V gene are MNHEY and SMNVEV (reference sequence).

This clone was seen just once. This chain joins TRBV7-9 and TRBJ2-7, with D perhaps matching TRBD2 (5 bases). This CDR3 spans 15 amino acids. Trimming removed 1 base from V and 4 bases from J, with 14 bases in between. The germline V gene has CDR1 SEHNR and CDR2 FQNEAQ (reference sequence). The CDR3 region is CASSLGSGSAYEQYF. CDR3 DNA sequence: TGTGCCAGCAGCTTAGGGAGTGGGAGTGCATACGAGCAGTACTTC.

CDR3 sequence (DNA): TGTGCCAGCAGCTTAGCTAGCGGGAAATACAATGAGCAGTTCTTC. Amino acids: CASSLASGKYNEQFF. The rearrangement links TRBV7-9 to TRBJ2-1, with 8 bases aligning to TRBD2. The germline CDR1 and CDR2 sequences are SEHNR and FQNEAQ (reference sequence). After removal of 0 bases from V and 4 bases from J, the junction contained 2 bases not matched to a gene. This CDR3 has 15 amino acids.

CDR3 DNA sequence: TGTGCCAGCAGCAAGTGGTGGGAGCAGTACTTC. Its translation: CASSKWWEQYF. This chain links TRBV2 with TRBJ2-7; D is undetermined. Germline V gene data show CDR1 as SNHLY and CDR2 as FYNNEI. The V end lost 6 bases, the J end lost 7 bases, and 10 bases lay between the germline ends. CDR3 length: 11 amino acids.

The rearrangement links TRBV11-3 to TRBJ2-1; 7 bases fit TRBD2. The ends lost 1 base at V and 3 bases at J; junction bases unmatched: 6. The germline gives CDR1 SGHNT, CDR2 YENEEA. The CDR3 contains 16 residues. As DNA, the CDR3 is TGTGCCAGCAGCTTAGGGGGACTATTACTCTACAATGAGCAGTTCTTC. It encodes CASSLGGLLLYNEQFF.

As for this clone: This specimen includes other DNA sequences encoding the same CDR3. The rearrangement joins TRBV13 to TRBJ2-7; TRBD1 might be the D (6 bases). Germline V gene lookup returns CDR1 PRHDT and CDR2 FYEKMQ (reference sequence). This CDR3 has 16 amino acids. Trimming shortened V by 0 bases and J by 0 bases, and 12 bases separated the two germline ends. The CDR3 is CASSLGSTDSSYEQYF. The CDR3 DNA reads as TGTGCCAGCAGCTTAGGCTCTACGGACAGCTCCTACGAGCAGTACTTC.

The rearrangement joins TRBV27 to TRBJ1-5; 8 bases are shared with TRBD1. Trimming removed 3 bases from V and 2 bases from J; junction bases left unmatched: 6. In germline, CDR1 is MNHEY, CDR2 SMNVEV (reference sequence). The CDR3 loop spans 16 amino acids. CDR3 nucleotides: TGTGCCAGCAGTTTTTCAGGGGGCCCCGGCAATCAGCCCCAGCATTTT. It translates to CASSFSGGPGNQPQHF.

V and J are TRBV28 and TRBJ1-4; unclear D gene. The CDR3 runs to 20 residues. Trimming pared 7 bases from V and 0 bases from J, leaving 27 bases between. The germline gives CDR1 MDHEN, CDR2 SYDVKM. The CDR3 DNA follows: TGTGCCAGCAACCACGCGCGCCGGGAGGCGTCTATTGCAACTAATGAAAAACTGTTTTTT. Protein sequence: CASNHARREASIATNEKLFF.

The chain links TRBV9 to TRBJ2-5; 8 bases agree with TRBD2. This CDR3 region has 17 residues. CDR1 is SGDLS and CDR2 is YYNGEE in the germline V gene. With 1 base clipped from V and 0 bases from J, the junction kept 8 bases outside the gene matches. CDR3 bases: TGTGCCAGCAGCGTACTGGACGGCGGGAGGTACCAAGAGACCCAGTACTTC. This codes for CASSVLDGGRYQETQYF.

This chain connects TRBV4-3 to TRBJ2-5, with D unresolved. CDR1 is LGHNA and CDR2 is YSLEER in the germline V gene. The CDR3 sequence is 13 residues long. V lost 0 bases and J lost 5, with 7 bases in between. CDR3: CASSQDLVETQYF. CDR3 nucleotides: TGCGCCAGCAGCCAAGACCTAGTGGAGACCCAGTACTTC.